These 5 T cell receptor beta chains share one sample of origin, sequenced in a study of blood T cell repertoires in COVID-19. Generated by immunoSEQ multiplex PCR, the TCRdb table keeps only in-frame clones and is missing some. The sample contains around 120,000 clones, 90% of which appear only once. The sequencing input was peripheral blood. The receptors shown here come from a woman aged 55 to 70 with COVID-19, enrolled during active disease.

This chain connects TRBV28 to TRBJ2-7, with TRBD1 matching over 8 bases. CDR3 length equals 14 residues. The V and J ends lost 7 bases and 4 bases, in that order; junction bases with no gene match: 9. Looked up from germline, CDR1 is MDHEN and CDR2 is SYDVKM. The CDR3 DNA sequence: TGTGCCAGCACCAGAGGACAGGGTAGATACGAGCAGTACTTC. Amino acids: CASTRGQGRYEQYF.

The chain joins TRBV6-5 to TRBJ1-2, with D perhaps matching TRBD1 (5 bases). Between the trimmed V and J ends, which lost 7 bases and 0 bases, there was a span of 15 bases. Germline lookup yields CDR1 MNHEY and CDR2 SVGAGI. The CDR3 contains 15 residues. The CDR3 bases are TGTGCCAGCACCCGGGGAGGGGCCGCTAACTATGGCTACACCTTC. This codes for CASTRGGAANYGYTF.

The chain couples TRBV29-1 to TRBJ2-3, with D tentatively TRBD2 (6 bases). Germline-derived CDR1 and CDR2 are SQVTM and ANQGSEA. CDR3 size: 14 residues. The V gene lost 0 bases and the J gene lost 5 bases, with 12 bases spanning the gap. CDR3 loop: CSVEDGGAVDTQYF. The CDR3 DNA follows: TGCAGCGTTGAAGATGGCGGGGCGGTAGATACGCAGTATTTT.

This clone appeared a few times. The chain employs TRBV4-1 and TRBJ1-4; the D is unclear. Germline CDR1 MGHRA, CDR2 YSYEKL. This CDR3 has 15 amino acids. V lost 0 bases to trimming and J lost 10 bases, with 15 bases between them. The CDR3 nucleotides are TGCGCCAGCAGCCAAGAAGGAGGGAGAGCCTTAAAACTGTTTTTT. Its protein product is CASSQEGGRALKLFF.

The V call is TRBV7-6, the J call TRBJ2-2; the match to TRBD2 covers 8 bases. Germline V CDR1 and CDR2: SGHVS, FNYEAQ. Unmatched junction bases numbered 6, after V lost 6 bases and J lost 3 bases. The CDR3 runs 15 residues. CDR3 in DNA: TGTGCCAGCAGACTGATCGGGGGGGACACCGGGGAGCTGTTTTTT. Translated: CASRLIGGDTGELFF.